Listed here are 14 T cell receptor beta chains from one sample, sequenced in a study of glioma-infiltrating T cells after dendritic cell vaccination. Clones were read by immunoSEQ multiplex PCR, and TCRdb kept only the in-frame ones, dropping some. Seen here are roughly 100,000 clones, 80% to 90% observed once, and the top ten hold approximately 12%. Material: blood, obtained before dendritic cell vaccination. The origin of the receptors is a human donor with glioblastoma.

The gene calls are TRBV18 and TRBJ1-2; perhaps TRBD1 as D (6 bases). Trimming removed 3 bases at V and 0 bases at J, with 14 bases between. The CDR3 runs to 16 residues. Per germline, CDR1 KGHSH and CDR2 LQKENI. CDR3 loop: CASSPTGVSTNYGYTF. The CDR3 DNA sequence: TGTGCCAGCTCACCGACAGGAGTTAGTACTAACTATGGCTACACCTTC.

This clone was seen more than once but under ten times. The chain recombines TRBV18 with TRBJ2-3; no clear D. Germline V CDR1 and CDR2: KGHSH, LQKENI. The CDR3 length is 13 residues. V was trimmed by 5 bases and J by 4 bases, leaving 10 bases between them. This chain's CDR3 is CASSLMGADTQYF. CDR3 coding DNA: TGTGCCAGCTCATTAATGGGCGCAGATACGCAGTATTTT.

This chain uses TRBV13 with TRBJ2-7, with 8 bases lining up with TRBD1. CDR1 is PRHDT, CDR2 FYEKMQ, per germline (reference sequence). This CDR3 comprises 15 residues. J lost 1 base, V lost 0 bases, and 2 bases had no gene match. The CDR3 DNA sequence: TGTGCCAGCAGCTTAGGGACAGGGGTTTCCTACGAGCAGTACTTC. This gives the protein CASSLGTGVSYEQYF.

This chain joins TRBV30 and TRBJ1-4; D is ambiguous. The CDR3 runs to 13 residues. Germline values: CDR1 GTSNPN, CDR2 SVGIG (reference sequence). V was cut by 5 bases and J by 8 bases, with 15 bases left in between. Written as DNA, the CDR3 is TGTGCCTGGCATGACATCAGCGGCGAAAAACTGTTTTTT. It specifies CAWHDISGEKLFF. The variable domain in full, with the rest retrieved from reference TRBV30 and TRBJ1-4, is SQTIHQWPATLVQPVGSPLSLECTVEGTSNPNLYWYRQAAGRGLQLLFYSVGIGQISSEVPQNLSASRPQDRQFILSSKKLLLSDSGFYLCAWHDISGEKLFFGSGTQLSVL.

V usage is TRBV2 and J usage is TRBJ2-3; D is possibly TRBD2 (6 bases). With 5 bases removed from V and 4 bases from J, the gap between germline ends came to 16 bases. This CDR3 spans 15 amino acids. Germline CDR1 and CDR2: SNHLY and FYNNEI. This CDR3 is CASSSTSSRADTQYF. Written as DNA, the CDR3 is TGTGCCAGCAGTTCGACTAGTTCTCGGGCAGATACGCAGTATTTT.

The chain recombines TRBV5-8 with TRBJ1-4; D might be TRBD1 (5 bases). From germline, CDR1 is SGHTS and CDR2 YDEGEE. The V and J ends lost 3 bases and 8 bases respectively, with 14 bases between them. The CDR3 contains 14 residues. As DNA, the CDR3 is TGTGCCAGCAGCTGGGGGGGGTTCCGGGAAAAACTGTTTTTT. Translated, it gives CASSWGGFREKLFF.

The V call is TRBV5-1, the J call TRBJ2-1; 10 nucleotides align to TRBD2. This CDR3 has 14 amino acids. In germline, CDR1 is SGHRS, CDR2 YFSETQ. J was trimmed by 5 bases and V by 5 bases; bases with no gene match: 4. CDR3 sequence reads: CASRIGLADNEQFF. The DNA of the CDR3 is TGCGCCAGCAGAATCGGACTAGCGGACAATGAGCAGTTCTTC. Looking up the rest from reference TRBV5-1 and TRBJ2-1 gives the full variable domain: KAGVTQTPRYLIKTRGQQVTLSCSPISGHRSVSWYQQTPGQGLQFLFEYFSETQRNKGNFPGRFSGRQFSNSRSEMNVSTLELGDSALYLCASRIGLADNEQFFGPGTRLTVL.

The chain links TRBV1 to TRBJ2-1; the table's D gene call, TRBD2, was not cross checked with the DNA. TRBV1 is labeled a pseudogene. There are 14 residues in the CDR3. The CDR3 nucleotides read TGCACCAGCAGCCAAGGGGGGGGGCCCCATGAGCAGTTCTTC. Encoded protein: CTSSQGGGPHEQFF.

This clone was seen only a few times. CDR3 sequence reads: CASSMGQDGSGNTIYF. CDR3 DNA sequence: TGTGCCAGTAGTATGGGACAGGATGGATCTGGAAACACCATATATTTT. The chain joins TRBV19 to TRBJ1-3, with TRBD1 matching over 8 bases. CDR1 and CDR2 from the germline V gene are LNHDA and SQIVND (reference sequence). The junction had 5 bases not matched to a gene; V was cut back by 3 bases and J by 1 base. The CDR3 is 16 amino acids.

The CDR3 DNA reads TGTGCCAGCAATTGGGGGACAGGGCCCACAGATACGCAGTATTTT. It yields the protein CASNWGTGPTDTQYF. The chain is built from TRBV6-1 and TRBJ2-3, with 9 bases aligning to TRBD1. CDR1 and CDR2 from the germline V gene are MNHNS and SASEGT. This CDR3 region has 15 residues. J lost 2 bases, V lost 7 bases, and 7 bases had no gene match.

The chain is built from TRBV15 and TRBJ1-2, with 7 nucleotides matching TRBD1. Trimming took 5 bases from V and 5 from J; bases not matched to a gene: 8. The CDR3 has 14 amino acids. Per germline, CDR1 LNHNV and CDR2 YYDKDF (reference sequence). The DNA of the CDR3 is TGTGCCACCAGCTTTGGGACAGTTGGATATGGCTACACCTTC. This encodes CATSFGTVGYGYTF. The full variable domain, completed using reference TRBV15 and TRBJ1-2, is DAMVIQNPRYQVTQFGKPVTLSCSQTLNHNVMYWYQQKSSQAPKLLFHYYDKDFNNEADTPDNFQSRRPNTSFCFLDIRSPGLGDTAMYLCATSFGTVGYGYTFGSGTRLTVV.

This clone was recorded a few times. The CDR3 spells CASSTSNEKLFF. The CDR3 bases are TGTGCCAGTAGTACCTCGAATGAAAAACTGTTTTTT. This chain joins TRBV19 and TRBJ1-4; D is ambiguous. V lost 4 bases to trimming and J lost 5 bases, with 5 bases between them. CDR1 is LNHDA and CDR2 is SQIVND in the germline V gene (reference sequence). CDR3 size: 12 residues.

CDR3 sequence reads: CASSLVELGTGDEKLFF. The CDR3 region has the DNA TGTGCCAGCAGCTTAGTGGAACTTGGGACGGGGGATGAAAAACTGTTTTTT. The rearrangement joins TRBV7-9 to TRBJ1-4, with D possibly matching TRBD1 (5 bases). The germline CDR1 and CDR2 sequences are SEHNR and FQNEAQ (reference sequence). Between the trimmed V and J ends, which lost 1 base and 6 bases, there was a span of 18 bases. The CDR3 has 17 residues.

The J gene is TRBJ1-1, the V gene TRBV11-2, with 8 bases matching TRBD1. The CDR3 runs 16 residues. J gave up 5 bases and V 2 bases, and 10 bases lay outside the gene matches. CDR1 is SGHAT and CDR2 is FQNNGV in the germline V gene. The chain's CDR3 is CASSLYLGTGGTEAFF. Written as DNA, the CDR3 is TGTGCCAGCAGCTTATATCTCGGGACAGGAGGAACTGAAGCTTTCTTT.